Described below is a single TCR beta chain sequence and its context. Antigen unknown. V lost 4 bases to trimming and J lost 8 bases; unmatched junction nucleotides: 16. The CDR3 is made up of 16 amino acids. Germline V gives CDR1 SEHNR, CDR2 FQNEAQ (reference sequence). Eligible hyperthyroidism cases comprised new diagnoses of under 2 months' duration in individuals aged 18 to 65. The source of the sample is a study of Graves' ophthalmopathy and Graves' hyperthyroidism. About the research overall: Over 18 months of follow-up, stable hyperthyroidism required that no ophthalmopathy appear. Study results and caveats: The model flagged ophthalmopathy progression at 65% to 71% sensitivity and 72% to 75% specificity.

Amplification of TCR beta CDR3 regions used RNA transcripts. First-round RT-PCR employed HTBI primers, with a second-round multiplex PCR after it. In TCRdb, the multiplex PCR reads were re-called with MiXCR into one record per CDR3 protein. Of about 1.1 million distinct CDR3 sequences detected, 35% to 45% appear once; the ten largest clones hold around 10%. The specimen sequenced was peripheral blood or thyroid tissue (not recorded which). The V and J genes are TRBV7-9 and TRBJ1-2, with 7 bases that match TRBD1. The sequence was obtained from an adult man with Graves' hyperthyroidism. The CDR3 nucleotides are TGTGCCAGCAGCTCTTCAACACACAGACAGGGCAAAGGCTACACCTTC. Translated: CASSSSTHRQGKGYTF. Filled out from reference TRBV7-9 and TRBJ1-2, the complete variable domain reads DTGVSQNPRHKITKRGQNVTFRCDPISEHNRLYWYRQTLGQGPEFLTYFQNEAQLEKSRLLSDRFSAERPKGSFSTLEIQRTEQGDSAMYLCASSSSTHRQGKGYTFGSGTRLTVV.